This passage covers 26 T cell receptor beta chains from one sample sequenced in a study of beta chain features in type 1 diabetes. The authors reverse transcribed all of the isolated RNA, so sequencing captured expressed TCRB transcripts. Sequencing was performed with immunoSEQ multiplex PCR; in TCRdb, only in-frame clones are kept and a portion is missing. The data contain 970,000 or so clones, roughly a sixth of them singletons. Sequenced input: naive CD4+ T cells from blood. The source of these receptors is a woman under 30 in good health.

The CDR3 spells CASSLARPGLAGYEQYF. The CDR3 coding sequence is TGTGCCAGCAGCTTGGCCAGGCCGGGACTAGCGGGTTACGAGCAGTACTTC. V gene TRBV11-2 combines with J gene TRBJ2-7; 12 bases are a match to TRBD2. This CDR3 spans 17 amino acids. CDR1 is SGHAT, CDR2 FQNNGV, per germline. After removal of 3 bases from V and 4 bases from J, the junction contained 10 bases not matched to a gene.

The chain is built from TRBV27 and TRBJ2-4, with D possibly TRBD1 on 6 matching bases. Between the trimmed V and J ends, which lost 6 bases and 0 bases, there was a span of 15 bases. This CDR3 is 16 amino acids long. The germline V gene has CDR1 MNHEY and CDR2 SMNVEV (reference sequence). CDR3 bases: TGTGCCAGCAGCCAAGCAAGGGGACAAGCCAAAAACATTCAGTACTTC. It is translated as CASSQARGQAKNIQYF.

The sample holds a few counts of this clone. V gene TRBV15 combines with J gene TRBJ1-1; TRBD1 might be the D (6 bases). The germline gives CDR1 LNHNV, CDR2 YYDKDF (reference sequence). The length of the CDR3 is 13 residues. The germline V and J ends were trimmed by 0 bases and 8 bases, with 10 bases remaining between them. CDR3 sequence (DNA): TGTGCCACCAGCAGAGATCTGCAGGGGGAAGCTTTCTTT. Protein sequence: CATSRDLQGEAFF.

The V call is TRBV7-3, the J call TRBJ1-5; 9 bases line up with TRBD1. Germline V lookup: CDR1 SGHTA, CDR2 FQGTGA. Unmatched junction bases numbered 8, after V lost 5 bases and J lost 6 bases. This CDR3 contains 15 residues. CDR3 DNA: TGTGCCAGCAGCGCAAGGGGACAGGGCGGTCAGCCCCAGCATTTT. Its protein is CASSARGQGGQPQHF.

For the CDR3, the DNA is TGTGCCAGCAGCCAAGGGTGGGCTGAGCAGTTCTTC. Translating gives CASSQGWAEQFF. The chain joins TRBV14 to TRBJ2-1; D gene ambiguous. Trimming stripped 1 base from V and 9 bases from J, with 7 bases between. Germline CDR1 SGHDN, CDR2 FVKESK. The CDR3 loop spans 12 amino acids.

This clone has just a few counts. The CDR3 DNA reads as TGTGCCAGCAGGGGATTGGGGCAGGTCTATGGCTACACCTTC. It specifies CASRGLGQVYGYTF. This chain links TRBV6-5 with TRBJ1-2; a possible D gene is TRBD1 (5 bases). The CDR3 runs to 14 residues. Deletions cut 6 bases from V and 4 bases from J, with 15 bases between. The germline gives CDR1 MNHEY, CDR2 SVGAGI.

This chain joins TRBV29-1 and TRBJ2-1; TRBD2 agrees at 7 bases. Trimming took 3 bases from V and 5 from J; bases not matched to a gene: 10. The CDR3 sequence is 15 residues long. CDR1 SQVTM and CDR2 ANQGSEA come from the germline V gene. CDR3 bases: TGCAGCGTTGAGGGGAGGGGCACAAGAAACAATGAGCAGTTCTTC. Translated: CSVEGRGTRNNEQFF.

The chain couples TRBV4-1 to TRBJ2-1, with 9 bases fitting TRBD2. With V trimmed by 0 bases and J by 8 bases, 8 bases remained unmatched. The CDR3 sequence is 16 residues long. CDR1 MGHRA and CDR2 YSYEKL come from the germline V gene. For the CDR3, the DNA is TGCGCCAGCAGCCAAGAACGGCGGGAGGGCAGATATGAGCAGTTCTTC. Residues: CASSQERREGRYEQFF.

This clone turned up a few times. The chain combines TRBV21-1 with TRBJ1-5; TRBD1 was called by the table and not checked on the DNA. TRBV21-1 constitutes a pseudogene. CDR3 length: 13 amino acids. CDR3 sequence reads: CASQTGFNQPQHF. CDR3 DNA sequence: TGTGCCAGTCAGACAGGGTTCAATCAGCCCCAGCATTTT.

As regards this clone: This sample includes further DNA sequences coding for the same CDR3. This chain links TRBV2 with TRBJ1-5, with D unresolved. The CDR3 sequence is 13 residues long. Per the germline V gene, CDR1 is SNHLY and CDR2 is FYNNEI. V lost 4 bases and J 4 bases, leaving 8 bases between the germline ends. The CDR3 protein is CASSAGENQPQHF. CDR3 DNA: TGTGCCAGCAGTGCCGGGGAAAATCAGCCCCAGCATTTT. The variable domain in full, with the rest retrieved from reference TRBV2 and TRBJ1-5, is EPEVTQTPSHQVTQMGQEVILRCVPISNHLYFYWYRQILGQKVEFLVSFYNNEISEKSEIFDDQFSVERPDGSNFTLKIRSTKLEDSAMYFCASSAGENQPQHFGDGTRLSIL.

This clone was counted between two and nine times. This specimen includes other DNA sequences encoding the same CDR3. J is TRBJ2-5 and V is TRBV18, with D uncertain. The CDR3 spans 12 residues. Germline values: CDR1 KGHSH, CDR2 LQKENI. V was trimmed by 3 bases and J by 1 base, leaving 3 bases between them. The CDR3 is CASSPSQETQYF. CDR3 nucleotides: TGTGCCAGCTCACCTTCCCAAGAGACCCAGTACTTC.

This clone was found a few times. This chain links TRBV4-3 with TRBJ2-3; no definite D call. The CDR3 spans 16 residues. From germline, CDR1 is LGHNA and CDR2 YSLEER. V gave up 1 base and J gave up 0 bases, with 11 bases separating them. CDR3 sequence: CASSQARRTSTDTQYF. The CDR3 DNA follows: TGCGCCAGCAGCCAAGCCCGGCGAACTAGCACAGATACGCAGTATTTT.

V and J are TRBV19 and TRBJ2-5, with D possibly called TRBD1 or TRBD2 (6 bases each). Looked up from germline, CDR1 is LNHDA and CDR2 is SQIVND (reference sequence). Trimming took off 6 bases at V and 3 bases at J, with 11 bases between the two ends. CDR3 size: 13 residues. The CDR3 sequence: CASSWRDKETQYF. CDR3 DNA sequence: TGTGCCAGTAGCTGGCGGGACAAAGAGACCCAGTACTTC.

The sample holds a few counts of this clone. The chain carries TRBV4-2 and TRBJ2-1; the D gene is possibly TRBD2 (6 bases). Trimming shortened V by 3 bases and J by 16 bases, and 19 bases separated the two germline ends. Per the germline V gene, CDR1 is LGHNA and CDR2 is YNFKEQ. There are 13 residues in the CDR3. The CDR3 region has the DNA TGTGCCAGCAGCCATTCTGTTGTACTGGGACTCTTCTTC. This translates into CASSHSVVLGLFF.

The chain carries TRBV19 and TRBJ2-2; possible D gene TRBD2, 6 bases. The CDR3 has 15 residues. The V end lost 1 base, the J end lost 6 bases, and 12 bases lay between the germline ends. Germline values: CDR1 LNHDA, CDR2 SQIVND (reference sequence). The CDR3 is CASSIVGGVPGELFF. In nucleotides, the CDR3 is TGTGCCAGTAGTATAGTCGGGGGAGTTCCCGGGGAGCTGTTTTTT. The full variable domain, in which reference TRBV19 and TRBJ2-2 provide the parts outside the CDR3, is DGGITQSPKYLFRKEGQNVTLSCEQNLNHDAMYWYRQDPGQGLRLIYYSQIVNDFQKGDIAEGYSVSREKKESFPLTVTSAQKNPTAFYLCASSIVGGVPGELFFGEGSRLTVL.

This chain uses TRBV7-8 with TRBJ2-1, with TRBD2 identical over 13 bases. This CDR3 has 16 residues. The J segment lost 5 bases and the V segment lost 3 bases, leaving 4 bases of the junction unmatched. CDR1 and CDR2 from the germline V gene are SGHVS and FQNEAQ. CDR3 DNA: TGTGCCAGCAGCTTTCGACTAGCGGGAGGAAACAATGAGCAGTTCTTC. Its protein is CASSFRLAGGNNEQFF.

This clone was counted a few times. The chain links TRBV18 to TRBJ2-1; maybe TRBD1 (5 bases). Germline V gene data show CDR1 as KGHSH and CDR2 as LQKENI. Trimming removed 3 bases from V and 8 bases from J, with 11 bases in between. CDR3 length: 13 residues. As DNA, the CDR3 is TGTGCCAGCTCACCGTCATTAGGGGATGAGCAGTTCTTC. This sequence encodes CASSPSLGDEQFF.

CDR3 loop: CASGDRANQPQHF. CDR3 coding DNA: TGTGCCAGCGGTGACAGAGCGAATCAGCCCCAGCATTTT. The V and J genes are TRBV27 and TRBJ1-5; the D gene is possibly TRBD1 (5 bases). The CDR3 has 13 amino acids. CDR1 is MNHEY and CDR2 is SMNVEV in the germline V gene (reference sequence). Trimming took off 8 bases at V and 4 bases at J, with 12 bases between the two ends.

This chain uses TRBV11-2 with TRBJ2-7; 8 nucleotides match TRBD2. Germline V CDR1 and CDR2: SGHAT, FQNNGV. CDR3 size: 15 residues. V trimming: 5 bases; J trimming: 0 bases; junction bases outside the gene matches: 6. CDR3 sequence reads: CASSPIAGNSYEQYF. The CDR3 DNA is TGTGCCAGCAGCCCGATAGCGGGGAACTCCTACGAGCAGTACTTC.

This clone has a handful of counts. The chain uses TRBV11-2 and TRBJ2-5, with D uncertain. The germline V and J ends were trimmed by 5 bases and 2 bases, with 9 bases remaining between them. The CDR3 runs 13 residues. Germline V CDR1 and CDR2: SGHAT, FQNNGV. CDR3 in amino acids: CASSRDNQETQYF. The DNA for the CDR3 is TGTGCCAGCAGCAGAGACAATCAAGAGACCCAGTACTTC.

Points on this clone: A junction boundary mismatches the germline segment, possibly from a read error. This sequence joins TRBV4-3 and TRBJ2-7, with TRBD2 as a possible D gene (6 bases). The CDR3 sequence is 16 residues long. Germline lookup yields CDR1 LGHNA and CDR2 YSLEER. CDR3 residues: CASSQDRRDPGPAGSF. CDR3 bases: TGCGCCAGCAGCCAAGATCGTCGGGACCCCGGTCCGGCGGGGTCCTTC.

V and J are TRBV9 and TRBJ2-5, with D possibly matching TRBD2 (7 bases). The CDR3 spans 14 residues. V lost 4 bases to trimming and J lost 4 bases, with 14 bases between them. In germline, CDR1 is SGDLS, CDR2 YYNGEE. This CDR3 reads CASSRRGGAETQYF. Written as DNA, the CDR3 is TGTGCCAGCAGCAGAAGGGGGGGTGCAGAGACCCAGTACTTC.

This clone occurred a few times. The V call is TRBV29-1, the J call TRBJ1-1; tentative D call: TRBD1 (5 bases). The V gene's germline CDR1 is SQVTM and CDR2 ANQGSEA. The ends were cut back, 6 bases at V and 7 bases at J, with 21 bases in the middle. CDR3 size: 14 residues. CDR3 sequence (DNA): TGCAGCGTCGGAAAAGGCGGGGGGTTTGGTGAAGCTTTCTTT. Its translation: CSVGKGGGFGEAFF.

The gene calls are TRBV2 and TRBJ1-1, with D possibly matching TRBD1 (5 bases). The germline V and J ends were trimmed by 6 bases and 4 bases, with 24 bases remaining between them. Looked up from germline, CDR1 is SNHLY and CDR2 is FYNNEI. This CDR3 contains 17 residues. CDR3 nucleotides: TGTGCCAGCAGCGAGGGGACCCTGACGGAGAGGGCCACTGAAGCTTTCTTT. Its protein is CASSEGTLTERATEAFF.

This clone appeared a few times. The chain employs TRBV28 and TRBJ1-2; TRBD1 matches at 7 bases. Germline V gene data show CDR1 as MDHEN and CDR2 as SYDVKM. This CDR3 comprises 16 residues. The V gene end was trimmed by 4 bases and the J gene end by 7 bases; junction bases not matched to a gene: 15. CDR3 in amino acids: CASSSPTGAGSSGYTF. Written as DNA, the CDR3 is TGTGCCAGCAGTTCCCCTACAGGGGCAGGTTCTTCTGGCTACACCTTC.

This clone has more than one count but fewer than ten. This sequence joins TRBV7-3 and TRBJ2-1, with D hard to call. V dropped 5 bases and J dropped 0 bases, with 11 bases sitting between them. Germline CDR1 and CDR2: SGHTA and FQGTGA. The CDR3 sequence is 15 residues long. CDR3 sequence (DNA): TGTGCCAGCAGCCCGACTCAGAGCTCCTACAATGAGCAGTTCTTC. It is translated as CASSPTQSSYNEQFF.